Detailed here is one TCR beta chain. No cognate antigen has been identified for it. Base-call qualities are not available, and no considerably larger clone is one nucleotide away. The sample is drawn from a study of response to subunit inactivated influenza vaccine (dated by TCRdb to the late 2010s). About the full investigation: Deep quantitative profiling of the T cell receptor repertoire was used in the study to follow responses to a trivalent subunit inactivated influenza vaccine. The investigation overall reported the following: The authors proposed that each seasonal influenza vaccination may bring in only a limited number of new T cells.

The library was made by RT-PCR. TCRdb lists the instrument as Illumina HiSeq 2500. TCRdb trimmed the raw reads at Q25, called clones with MiXCR and kept productive beta chains. Entries are consolidated by CDR3 protein sequence, retaining the most common genes and DNA. Here the sample has under 200,000 distinct CDR3 sequences; roughly 12% occur a single time. The top ten clonotypes cover 29% of the sample. CDR1 and CDR2 are read off the germline V gene (reference sequence) as DFQATT and SNEGSKA. From its cysteine to its phenylalanine, the CDR3 spans 14 amino acids. Just the 42-base CDR3 DNA is kept, in frame starting at base 1. A distance of 14 bases separates the germline ends of V and J, which lose 1 base and 5 bases respectively. The same specimen was also included in a second study, on T cells expressing NK-cell markers. As the second paper documents: The TCR beta cDNA libraries were made using 5'RACE template switching, a step that added both a universal primer site and unique molecular identifiers. TCR beta-chain repertoires were profiled in sorted CD3+CD56+NKG2C+, CD3+CD56+NKG2C- and CD3+CD56-NKG2C+ T-cell subsets from fewer than 10 donors. Among the eight sequenced donors, only one was HCMV-seronegative, while the other seven were HCMV-seropositive. In several experiments an anti-gammadeltaTCR antibody was added to restrict sorting to alphabetaTCR-expressing T cells. In six donors, the dominant CD3+CD56+NKG2C+ clonotypes ranked among the top 10 CD8+ clonotypes, making up roughly 1.0-7.5% of CD8+ T cells. Those dominant clonotypes were again the most abundant among CD3+CD56-NKG2C+ cells in a few donors, at about 25-60.1%. Whether the expanded NKG2C-expressing T cell clones were specific for HCMV antigens remained unclear. The eight sequenced donors were randomly selected healthy volunteers, three men and five women. HCMV serostatus was determined by detecting HCMV-specific IgG in serum with a commercial ELISA kit. Peripheral blood mononuclear cells were isolated from blood by Ficoll density gradient centrifugation. Magnetic immunoseparation with Miltenyi isolation kits was used to isolate CD4+ and CD8+ T cells from PBMC. cDNA synthesis was primed from the TCR beta constant segment, followed by two successive PCR amplification steps. Illumina HiSeq 2000/2500, MiSeq or NextSeq was used to sequence libraries as 2 x 150 bp reads. MIGEC was used to demultiplex reads and group the reads by UMI, and MiTCR was used to assemble and quantify clonotypes. To exclude erroneous sequences, any TCR cDNA sequence not supported by at least two reads was discarded. The tcR package was used for downstream repertoire analysis, and clonotypes were matched between fractions using CDR3 nucleotide sequence together with V segment. VDJmatch was used to annotate antigen specificity against VDJdb, with one amino acid substitution in CDR3 permitted.

The sequence was obtained from a man aged 45-65 years who received an inactivated influenza vaccine. Donor details come from another sample of the same person, matched by shared clones. Recombination joined TRBV20-1 with TRBJ2-5, with the D gene not confidently named. Sequenced material: CD8+ T cells sorted from PBMCs, taken approximately 12 days after vaccination. The DNA sequence is TGCAGTGCTAGAGGTCTAGGGTCCGGGGAGACCCAGTACTTC. Its amino acids are CSARGLGSGETQYF.